The 17 T cell receptor beta chains listed next were all sequenced from one sample in a study of T cell responses to AZD1222 COVID-19 vaccine. Sequenced by immunoSEQ multiplex PCR; TCRdb stores in-frame clones only, minus some. The sample contains 100,000 to 150,000 clones, 89% of which appear only once. The starting material was peripheral blood, obtained on day 0 of AZD1222 vaccination. The receptor source for this set is an adult in good health.

This clone was detected once. The gene calls are TRBV19 and TRBJ1-5; D ambiguous. CDR1 and CDR2 (germline): LNHDA, SQIVND (reference sequence). Trimming stripped 3 bases from V and 0 bases from J, with 9 bases between. The CDR3 runs 15 residues. DNA for the CDR3: TGTGCCAGTAGTATGATGGGGTATAGCAATCAGCCCCAGCATTTT. Amino acid sequence: CASSMMGYSNQPQHF.

This clone was picked up a small number of times. The chain joins TRBV18 to TRBJ1-6; no reliable D call. CDR3 length equals 15 residues. CDR1 is KGHSH and CDR2 is LQKENI in the germline V gene. V lost 4 bases to trimming and J lost 6 bases, with 13 bases between them. CDR3 bases: TGTGCCAGCTCACTAAGTGACGGGGTTAATTCACCCCTCCACTTT. It is translated as CASSLSDGVNSPLHF.

The table lists this clone with a count of one. The chain is built from TRBV3-1 (or the pseudogene TRBV3-2) and TRBJ2-6; TRBD2 matches at 7 bases. The CDR3 has 16 amino acids. V shed 0 bases and J 2 bases; nucleotides not matched to a gene: 1. Germline CDR1 and CDR2: LGHDT and YNNKEL (reference sequence). CDR3 loop: CASSQEAGTGANVLTF. The CDR3, as DNA: TGTGCCAGCAGCCAAGAAGCGGGGACTGGGGCCAACGTCCTGACTTTC.

This clone was found once. This chain connects TRBV2 to TRBJ2-7; 11 bases align to TRBD1. V gave up 7 bases and J gave up 5 bases; unmatched junction bases: 7. This CDR3 has 14 residues. The germline CDR1 and CDR2 sequences are SNHLY and FYNNEI. Here the CDR3 reads CASKWTGGDDEQYF. The CDR3, as DNA: TGTGCCAGCAAATGGACAGGGGGCGACGACGAGCAGTACTTC.

In nucleotides, the CDR3 is TGTGCCAGCAGCGGGAGGGGGTTGAACACCGGGGAGCTGTTTTTT. Translating gives CASSGRGLNTGELFF. The J gene is TRBJ2-2, the V gene TRBV7-9; D may be TRBD2 (7 bases). The CDR3 is 15 amino acids. The V end lost 5 bases, the J end lost 1 base, and 11 bases lay between the germline ends. Germline assignment: CDR1 SEHNR and CDR2 FQNEAQ (reference sequence).

The chain links TRBV12-5 to TRBJ1-4, with D possibly being TRBD1 (5 bases). Germline CDR1 is LGHNT and CDR2 is FRNRAP. V was cut by 1 base and J by 8 bases, with 11 bases left in between. The CDR3 extends over 14 amino acids. Here the CDR3 reads CASGLGREGEKLFF. For the CDR3, the DNA is TGTGCTAGTGGTTTGGGCAGGGAGGGCGAAAAACTGTTTTTT.

This clone was seen more than once but under ten times. This rearrangement joins TRBV6-4 to TRBJ2-2, with D perhaps given as TRBD1 or TRBD2 (5 bases each). This CDR3 spans 16 amino acids. Germline lookup yields CDR1 MRHNA and CDR2 SNTAGT. Trimming removed 0 bases at V and 5 bases at J, with 13 bases between. The chain's CDR3 is CASSDSRREGTGELFF. CDR3 in DNA: TGTGCCAGCAGTGACTCTAGGAGAGAGGGGACCGGGGAGCTGTTTTTT.

V gene TRBV2 combines with J gene TRBJ1-2; possibly TRBD1 for D (6 bases). Deletions cut 3 bases from V and 1 base from J, with 12 bases between. The CDR3 totals 15 residues. Per the germline V gene, CDR1 is SNHLY and CDR2 is FYNNEI. CDR3 DNA sequence: TGTGCCAGCAGTGAGAATGGGGGGCGTAACTATGGCTACACCTTC. Its translation: CASSENGGRNYGYTF.

This clone was detected only once. The genes are TRBV6-5 and TRBJ1-2; D gene uncertain. The CDR3 length is 14 residues. The V and J ends lost 8 bases and 0 bases respectively, with 13 bases between them. From germline, CDR1 is MNHEY and CDR2 SVGAGI. CDR3 DNA: TGTGCCAGCGTAACGGAGAACACTAACTATGGCTACACCTTC. Amino acid sequence: CASVTENTNYGYTF.

J is TRBJ2-7 and V is TRBV6-5; 8 bases are a match to TRBD1. With V trimmed by 3 bases and J by 4 bases, 8 bases remained unmatched. From germline, CDR1 is MNHEY and CDR2 SVGAGI. This CDR3 spans 15 amino acids. CDR3 nucleotide sequence: TGTGCCAGCAGTTATCACACAGGGGGTTCGTACGAGCAGTACTTC. This codes for CASSYHTGGSYEQYF.

This chain joins TRBV27 and TRBJ1-6, with no clear D. Germline V gene lookup returns CDR1 MNHEY and CDR2 SMNVEV (reference sequence). Deletions cut 1 base from V and 5 bases from J, with 9 bases between. The CDR3 runs 15 residues. This CDR3 is CASSLYKTHNSPLHF. DNA of the CDR3: TGTGCCAGCAGTTTATACAAAACCCATAATTCACCCCTCCACTTT.

Only one count was recorded for this clone. This chain connects TRBV28 to TRBJ1-4, with a tentative D call TRBD1 (5 bases). V was trimmed by 3 bases and J by 5 bases, leaving 13 bases between them. The CDR3 totals 15 residues. The V gene's germline CDR1 is MDHEN and CDR2 SYDVKM. The CDR3 spells CASSFAGEENEKLFF. DNA of the CDR3: TGTGCCAGCAGTTTTGCGGGGGAGGAGAATGAAAAACTGTTTTTT. The whole variable domain, filled in from reference TRBV28 and TRBJ1-4, reads DVKVTQSSRYLVKRTGEKVFLECVQDMDHENMFWYRQDPGLGLRLIYFSYDVKMKEKGDIPEGYSVSREKKERFSLILESASTNQTSMYLCASSFAGEENEKLFFGSGTQLSVL.

V gene TRBV9 combines with J gene TRBJ2-5; 10 bases agree with TRBD2. Losses at the gene ends were 4 bases for V and 5 bases for J; bases not matched to a gene: 14. The CDR3 is 17 amino acids. Germline CDR1 SGDLS, CDR2 YYNGEE. The CDR3 protein is CASSSPLAGVFAETQYF. CDR3 in DNA: TGTGCCAGCAGCTCACCTCTAGCGGGAGTTTTTGCGGAGACCCAGTACTTC.

The genes are TRBV9 and TRBJ1-2, with a possible D match to TRBD1 (6 bases). The germline V gene has CDR1 SGDLS and CDR2 YYNGEE. The CDR3 extends over 14 amino acids. Trimming left V 3 bases short and J 4 bases short, with 13 bases between. CDR3: CASSEGHASYGYTF. The CDR3, as DNA: TGTGCCAGCAGCGAGGGACACGCAAGCTATGGCTACACCTTC.

This chain connects TRBV11-3 to TRBJ2-5; D call uncertain. Germline CDR1 SGHNT, CDR2 YENEEA. The V and J ends lost 8 bases and 2 bases respectively, with 9 bases between them. CDR3 length: 12 residues. The CDR3 coding sequence is TGTGCCAGCTCGGAAGGGCAAGAGACCCAGTACTTC. Amino acid sequence: CASSEGQETQYF. The whole variable domain, remainder taken from reference TRBV11-3 and TRBJ2-5, is EAGVVQSPRYKIIEKKQPVAFWCNPISGHNTLYWYLQNLGQGPELLIRYENEEAVDDSQLPKDRFSAERLKGVDSTLKIQPAELGDSAVYLCASSEGQETQYFGPGTRLLVL.

This sequence joins TRBV30 and TRBJ1-1, with D unclear. The CDR3 sequence is 14 residues long. Germline V gene lookup returns CDR1 GTSNPN and CDR2 SVGIG (reference sequence). The V and J ends lost 3 bases and 7 bases respectively, with 18 bases between them. The CDR3 DNA follows: TGTGCCTGGAGCGATCACATTCAAGAGGTTGAAGCTTTCTTT. Its translation is CAWSDHIQEVEAFF.

The rearrangement joins TRBV11-3 to TRBJ2-7, with 7 bases aligning to TRBD2. Germline loops: CDR1 SGHNT, CDR2 YENEEA. CDR3 length equals 17 residues. J was trimmed by 4 bases and V by 0 bases; bases with no gene match: 12. CDR3 amino acids: CASSLDQWGRARYEQYF. Written as DNA, the CDR3 is TGTGCCAGCAGCTTAGATCAATGGGGGAGGGCCAGATACGAGCAGTACTTC. Together with reference TRBV11-3 and TRBJ2-7, the CDR3 gives the full variable domain: EAGVVQSPRYKIIEKKQPVAFWCNPISGHNTLYWYLQNLGQGPELLIRYENEEAVDDSQLPKDRFSAERLKGVDSTLKIQPAELGDSAVYLCASSLDQWGRARYEQYFGPGTRLTVT.